This entry describes one TCR beta chain. Its recognized antigen is unknown. Qualities for individual bases were not recorded, and no much larger clone is one base off. Relative to germline, V is 10 bases shorter and J is 6 bases shorter, with 6 bases between their ends. From a lookup of the germline V gene (reference sequence), CDR1 and CDR2 are LNHDA and SQIVND. The CDR3, cysteine through phenylalanine, is 9 amino acids long. Here the CDR3 DNA is all that survives: 27 bases in frame from base 1. This record comes from a study of tumor-infiltrating lymphocytes in primary liver carcinoma (dated by TCRdb to the late 2010s). Some background on the complete study: Of the five patients (three men and two women, aged 30 to 69 years), four had hepatocellular carcinoma and one had combined HCC and intrahepatic cholangiocarcinoma. TCRbeta repertoire sequencing covered 35 specimens from 5 patients: around 25 tumor regions, 5 adjacent noncancerous liver tissues and 5 peripheral blood samples. Each sample produced about 3.5 to 7.13 million productive TCRbeta reads, and read depth showed no significant difference between tissue types. Repertoires from technical replicates were highly reproducible, with mean shared-clone rates around 0.89 and correlation coefficients above 0.98. To link TCRbeta repertoire diversity with the local molecular phenotype, the roughly 27 tumor region samples were profiled using Agilent mRNA microarrays. The five patients had tumors staged T1-T3 N0M0, with maximum diameters ranging from about 4.2 to 10 cm. Across five regions of each liver tumor, along with adjacent normal tissue and blood, the study brought together TCRbeta repertoire sequencing, expression microarrays and whole-exome sequencing.

Total RNA and DNA were co-extracted from about 20-30 mg of bulk tissue with the AllPrep DNA/RNA mini kit, without cell sorting. Between November 2015 and March 2016, about five patients in China with histopathologically diagnosed primary liver carcinoma had their tumors surgically resected. Chronic HBV infection was present in the patients, and the patients were treatment-naive at sampling. Each tumor was sampled at five spatially separated regions: the tumor centre plus the superior, inferior, left-lateral and right-lateral poles. Histology showed that every tumor sample contained more than 80% viable tumor cells. Fresh tumor and adjacent tissue pieces were bisected; one half was stored in RNAlater at -80°C, the other sent for histology. Using a constant-region primer and ProtoScript II reverse transcriptase, TCRbeta-specific cDNA was reverse-transcribed from about 0.45 ug total RNA. TCRbeta libraries were built with three nested multiplex PCR rounds, a slightly modified ARM-PCR procedure. The first two PCR rounds used multiplex TRBV1-TRBV30 forward primers with a Cbeta reverse primer, each for 10 to 11 cycles. A final 25-cycle PCR with Deep VentR polymerase added sample barcodes and Illumina adapters. Before sequencing, amplicons between 200 and 500 bp were purified from gel using a QIAquick gel extraction kit. The TCRbeta amplicons were sequenced with 250-bp paired-end reads on an Illumina HiSeq 2500. Per the source publication's procedure: Reads were quality-trimmed with Trimmomatic v0.33, and paired reads were merged with FLASH v1.2.11 to recover full CDR3 sequences. V, D and J germline segments were assigned to the rearranged TCRbeta sequences using MiGEC v1.2.1b. Clonotype statistics and Shannon-Wiener diversity indices were calculated with VDJtools v1.0.0. Except for diversity analysis, only the 250 most abundant clonotypes of each sample were used in subsequent analyses to reduce sampling bias. In TCRdb, the public reads were trimmed at Q25 with fastp and aligned with MiXCR, with productive beta chains retained. Duplicate CDR3 protein sequences are folded into a single record with the most common DNA and genes. The V and J calls were determined by TCRdb, not by the authors. The sample yields approximately 120,000 distinct CDR3 sequences; approximately 64% were counted once. The top ten clonotypes cover 7.5% to 9% of the sample.

Overall study results and their limits: Since the samples were bulk and unsorted, there was no way to compare CD4+ and CD8+ T cell repertoires. Because only the TCR beta chain was sequenced and unpaired alpha chains were not captured, true repertoire diversity is likely underestimated. Repertoire overlap was found to be higher between tumor regions (mean approximately 35%) than between tumor-adjacent (approximately 17%) or tumor-blood (roughly 15%) pairs, consistent with antigen-driven expansion. Compared with blood, tumors had a significantly larger share of the repertoire taken up by the top 250 clones (p = 0.039). The study included only a few patients, and the authors note findings should be validated in a larger study. Only about 7-25% of top clones were found in all five regions of a tumor, suggesting spatial heterogeneity of tumor-infiltrating T cells.

The TCR comes from a woman aged 55-70 years with primary liver carcinoma and hepatitis B virus infection. The sequenced sample was liver tumor tissue from sampling region 3. Per the publication, the cell subset or site label means: tumor region T3, left-lateral pole. The chain couples TRBV19 to TRBJ1-2; the D gene is not confidently resolved. The nucleotide sequence is given as TGTGCCACCCTCGATGGCTACACCTTC. It is translated as CATLDGYTF.